This TCR beta chain was retrieved from a study of T cells in Graves' hyperthyroidism and ophthalmopathy. The CDR3 spans 15 residues. Per germline, CDR1 LGHDT and CDR2 YNNKEL (reference sequence). Trimming shortened V by 3 bases and J by 7 bases, and 15 bases separated the two germline ends. This clonotype was observed a handful of times. Uncontrolled infection, other autoimmune disease, pregnancy or lactation led to exclusion. RNA transcripts yielded amplified TCR beta CDR3 regions. A set of HTBI primers served as the primers for a first-round RT-PCR of the TCR CDR3. TCRdb reprocessed the multiplex PCR reads via MiXCR and lists one record per CDR3 protein. The repertoire holds about 570,000 distinct CDR3 sequences, with about 43% as singletons.

The clonotype originates from an adult woman with Graves' disease, either hyperthyroidism or ophthalmopathy (not recorded which). The chain employs TRBV3-1 and TRBJ2-2; unclear D gene. The sample comprised peripheral blood or thyroid tissue (not recorded which). DNA for the CDR3: TGTGCCAGCAGCCATTATGAAGTTGGGTACGGGGAGCTGTTTTTT. It codes for CASSHYEVGYGELFF.